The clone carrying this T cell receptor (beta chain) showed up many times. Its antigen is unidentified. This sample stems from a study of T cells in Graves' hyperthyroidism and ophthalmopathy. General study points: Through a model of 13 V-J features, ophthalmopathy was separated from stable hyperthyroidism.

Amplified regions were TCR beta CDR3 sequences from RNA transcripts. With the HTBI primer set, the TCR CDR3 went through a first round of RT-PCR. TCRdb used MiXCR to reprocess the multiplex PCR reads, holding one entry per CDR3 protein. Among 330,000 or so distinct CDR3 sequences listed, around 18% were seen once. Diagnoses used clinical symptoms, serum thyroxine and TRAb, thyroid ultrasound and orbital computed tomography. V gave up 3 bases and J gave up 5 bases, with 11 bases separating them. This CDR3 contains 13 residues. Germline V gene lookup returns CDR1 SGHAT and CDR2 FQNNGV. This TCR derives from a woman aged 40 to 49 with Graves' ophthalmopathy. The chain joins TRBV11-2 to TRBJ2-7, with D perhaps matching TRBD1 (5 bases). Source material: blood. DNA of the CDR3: TGTGCCAGCAGCTTTCTAGGGGCCCACGAGCAGTACTTC. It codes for CASSFLGAHEQYF.